This is a list of T cell receptor beta chains from one sample in a study of T cell responses to AZD1222 COVID-19 vaccine. Measured with immunoSEQ multiplex PCR; TCRdb has only the in-frame clones, and not every one. The sample holds approximately 100,000 clones, approximately 89% seen once. This sample comprised peripheral blood, obtained on day 0 of AZD1222 vaccination. The receptors come from an adult in good health. CDR3s include the opening cysteine and the closing phenylalanine or tryptophan.

j_call: TRBJ2-5
v_call: TRBV7-2
cdr3_aa: CASSSTRVAGQETQYF

j_call: TRBJ2-7
v_call: TRBV7-2
cdr3_aa: CASSFASGGYEQYF

j_call: TRBJ1-1
v_call: TRBV9
cdr3_aa: CASSVIRQSGTEAFF

j_call: TRBJ1-3
v_call: TRBV7-2
cdr3_aa: CASSFGGTGGNTIYF

j_call: TRBJ2-6
v_call: TRBV19
cdr3_aa: CASSLLQGALLSGANVLTF

j_call: TRBJ1-2
v_call: TRBV6-5
cdr3_aa: CASRLNYGYTF

j_call: TRBJ1-4
v_call: TRBV19
cdr3_aa: CASSIYRGEKLFF

j_call: TRBJ1-2
v_call: TRBV7-2
cdr3_aa: CASTDWGLGNYGYTF

j_call: TRBJ2-2
v_call: TRBV5-1
cdr3_aa: CASSLAGQPNTGELFF

j_call: TRBJ1-1
v_call: TRBV19
cdr3_aa: CASSIGAPGFTEAFF

j_call: TRBJ2-7
v_call: TRBV11-2
cdr3_aa: CASSLEIGRRGGLNEQYF

j_call: TRBJ1-6
v_call: TRBV6-5
cdr3_aa: CASSYSPGSRNSPLHF